The 9 T cell receptor beta chains below were found in one sample sequenced in a study of blood T cell repertoires in COVID-19. The repertoire was sequenced with immunoSEQ multiplex PCR; TCRdb's copy has only in-frame clones and lacks some. The repertoire holds about 200,000 clones, roughly 80% seen once, with about 2.5% in the top ten. Sequencing was performed on peripheral blood. Receptors were obtained from a woman between 35 and 50 years old with active or convalescent COVID-19.

V is TRBV7-3 and J is TRBJ2-1, with 8 bases matching TRBD2. The V gene's germline CDR1 is SGHTA and CDR2 FQGTGA. After removal of 6 bases from V and 8 bases from J, the junction contained 12 bases not matched to a gene. The CDR3 spans 15 residues. The CDR3 sequence is CASRRSGSQGHEQFF. CDR3 sequence (DNA): TGTGCCAGCAGAAGAAGCGGGAGCCAGGGCCATGAGCAGTTCTTC.

The CDR3 DNA is TGCGCCAGCAGCTCAACCAGGGGATACACTGAAGCTTTCTTT. It specifies CASSSTRGYTEAFF. This chain links TRBV5-1 with TRBJ1-1; D might be TRBD1 (6 bases). The CDR3 runs to 14 residues. CDR1 is SGHRS and CDR2 is YFSETQ in the germline V gene. Trimming stripped 3 bases from V and 3 bases from J, with 12 bases between.

The chain couples TRBV25-1 to TRBJ1-1; 7 bases map to TRBD1. Looked up from germline, CDR1 is MGHDK and CDR2 is SYGVNS. This CDR3 has 13 amino acids. The ends lost 5 bases at V and 3 bases at J; junction bases unmatched: 3. DNA for the CDR3: TGTGCCAGCAGTTACAGGGGCCACACTGAAGCTTTCTTT. Translating gives CASSYRGHTEAFF.

This clone was seen ten or more times. The rearrangement uses TRBV9 and TRBJ1-1; 7 nucleotides line up with TRBD1. CDR1 is SGDLS, CDR2 YYNGEE, per germline. With V trimmed by 3 bases and J by 5 bases, 10 bases remained unmatched. This CDR3 has 15 amino acids. CDR3 sequence reads: CASSEGDRVGTEAFF. The CDR3 DNA follows: TGTGCCAGCAGCGAGGGGGACAGAGTAGGTACTGAAGCTTTCTTT.

J is TRBJ1-2 and V is TRBV10-3; TRBD1 agrees at 7 bases. V was pared by 11 bases and J by 6 bases, with 6 bases of the junction left unmatched. Germline CDR1 and CDR2: ENHRY and SYGVKD. This CDR3 has 11 amino acids. CDR3 in amino acids: CAAGTVDGYTF. The CDR3 DNA is TGTGCCGCCGGGACAGTGGATGGCTACACCTTC.

J is TRBJ1-3 and V is TRBV27; D remains unclear. V was shortened by 4 bases and J by 0 bases, with 4 bases between the two germline ends. CDR3 size: 13 residues. In germline, CDR1 is MNHEY, CDR2 SMNVEV (reference sequence). For the CDR3, the DNA is TGTGCCAGCAGTTCATTCTCTGGAAACACCATATATTTT. This codes for CASSSFSGNTIYF.

The chain combines TRBV11-3 with TRBJ1-4; a possible D gene is TRBD1 (6 bases). There are 15 residues in the CDR3. V was pared by 4 bases and J by 8 bases, with 17 bases between. CDR1 and CDR2 (germline): SGHNT, YENEEA. The CDR3 DNA reads TGTGCCAGCAGCTGGCAGGGACACCCGACGGAAAAACTGTTTTTT. Translation: CASSWQGHPTEKLFF.

This chain uses TRBV4-3 with TRBJ1-5, with 8 positions matching TRBD1. The CDR3 is made up of 17 amino acids. Germline CDR1 is LGHNA and CDR2 is YSLEER. Trimming removed 2 bases from V and 2 bases from J; junction bases left unmatched: 8. The CDR3 DNA reads TGCGCCAGCAGCCAAAGGACAGGGTTGGATGGCAATCAGCCCCAGCATTTT. It is translated as CASSQRTGLDGNQPQHF.

The chain recombines TRBV19 with TRBJ1-3; perhaps TRBD1 as D (6 bases). Deletions cut 5 bases from V and 0 bases from J, with 17 bases between. The CDR3 contains 17 residues. The V gene's germline CDR1 is LNHDA and CDR2 SQIVND (reference sequence). This CDR3 is CASSVYRDMASGNTIYF. The CDR3 coding sequence is TGTGCCAGTAGTGTATACCGGGACATGGCCTCTGGAAACACCATATATTTT.